These T cell receptor beta chains were read from a single sample in a study of T cells in Graves' hyperthyroidism and ophthalmopathy. TCRdb fed the multiplex PCR reads into MiXCR, producing one record per CDR3 protein. The sample yields hundreds of thousands of distinct CDR3 sequences, roughly 17% seen once. The sequencing input was blood. These receptors all come from a woman between 18 and 29 years old with Graves' hyperthyroidism. Each CDR3 is given with its conserved first and last residue. The D gene is left open where the match is weak. Size is omitted from some rows. Given values are once, few, many or a class for expanded clones.

TGCAGTGCTAGAGCGGGAGTTTTCAATCAGCCCCAGCATTTT	CSARAGVFNQPQHF	TRBJ1-5	TRBV20-1	many	-
TGTGCCAGCAGTTTAAAAACAGAATACAATGAGCAGTTCTTC	CASSLKTEYNEQFF	TRBJ2-1	TRBV12-3/TRBV12-4	-	-
TGTGCCAGCTTAAGTTTAGGGGGGCGGAATTCACCCCTCCACTTT	CASLSLGGRNSPLHF	TRBJ1-6	TRBV6-1	-	-
TGTGCCAGCAGTCAGGGCCGTCGGTACACTGAAGCTTCCTTT	CASSQGRRYTEASF	TRBJ1-1	TRBV6-1	-	-
TGTGCCAGCAGCCGATCTCTGGACACTGAAGCTTTCTTT	CASSRSLDTEAFF	TRBJ1-1	TRBV5-4	few	-
TGTGCCAGCAGTTTAGGGGCTCAAACAGATACGCAGTATTTT	CASSLGAQTDTQYF	TRBJ2-3	TRBV12-3/TRBV12-4	few	-
TGTGCCAGCAGTTCGTCGCAGGTCGGGGACCAAGAGACCCAGTACTTC	CASSSSQVGDQETQYF	TRBJ2-5	TRBV28	-	-
TGTGCCAGTACTAGGCGGACCTACAATGAGCAGTTCTTC	CASTRRTYNEQFF	TRBJ2-1	TRBV19	-	-
TGTGCCAGCAGTGCAGATTCGGGGCAGTACTTC	CASSADSGQYF	TRBJ2-7	TRBV2	-	-
TGTGCCAGCAGCCCGAGGACAGGCAATCAGCCCCAGCATTTT	CASSPRTGNQPQHF	TRBJ1-5	TRBV12-3/TRBV12-4	many	-
TGTGCCAGCAGCTTTGGGGGGCTTGACTACGAGCAGTACTTC	CASSFGGLDYEQYF	TRBJ2-7	TRBV11-2	many	-
TGTGCCAGCAGCCAAGATCACGGGTACGCTTCCTACAATGAGCAGTTCTTC	CASSQDHGYASYNEQFF	TRBJ2-1	TRBV3-1	many	-
TGTGCCAGCAGTGGGGCACAGGGGAATCAGCCCCAGCATTTT	CASSGAQGNQPQHF	TRBJ1-5	TRBV6-1	many	TRBD1
TGCGCCAGCAGCTTGGGGGGGCGCATCACTGAAGCTTTCTTT	CASSLGGRITEAFF	TRBJ1-1	TRBV5-1	many	-
TGTGCCAGCACCACCAGCGGGAGGGCTTCAGATACGCAGTATTTT	CASTTSGRASDTQYF	TRBJ2-3	TRBV12-3/TRBV12-4	once	TRBD2
TGCAGTGCTGCCGGGACGCCGGTCTTGAACACTGAAGCTTTCTTT	CSAAGTPVLNTEAFF	TRBJ1-1	TRBV20-1	few	-
TGTGCCAGCAGACAATCATCCTACGAGCAGTACTTC	CASRQSSYEQYF	TRBJ2-7	TRBV28	many	-
TGTGCCAGCAGTGCGCAGGGGGCGAGGGAGACCCAGTACTTC	CASSAQGARETQYF	TRBJ2-5	TRBV6-1	-	TRBD1
TGTGCCACCAGCAGAGATTTGGCGGGCGAGCAGTACTTC	CATSRDLAGEQYF	TRBJ2-7	TRBV15	many	-
TGTGCCAGCAGTGAAGCAGGGGCCACCGTTACCTACGAGCAGTACTTC	CASSEAGATVTYEQYF	TRBJ2-7	TRBV6-1	-	-
TGTGCCAGCAGCTTAGATCTCCAGGCTCTGAACACTGAAGCTTTCTTT	CASSLDLQALNTEAFF	TRBJ1-1	TRBV11-3	many	-
TGTGCCAGCAGCTTAGCCCCCGGGGGTTCTGGCACAGATACGCAGTATTTT	CASSLAPGGSGTDTQYF	TRBJ2-3	TRBV7-9	few	-
TGTGCCAGCAGTAGCAGAAGGTGGGGAGAGGCGGCGTACGAGCAGTACTTC	CASSSRRWGEAAYEQYF	TRBJ2-7	TRBV12-3/TRBV12-4	few	-
TGTGCCAGTAGTCTCCGGACAGGGGTTAGCAATCAGCCCCAGCATTTT	CASSLRTGVSNQPQHF	TRBJ1-5	TRBV19	few	TRBD1
TGTGCCAGCAGCCGACAGGGACTAGCGGGGGGCGCCGGCGCAGATACGCAGTATTTT	CASSRQGLAGGAGADTQYF	TRBJ2-3	TRBV2	many	TRBD2
TGTGCCAGCAGTAGCCGACTAGCGGGGGCCTGGAGAGAGACCCAGTACTTC	CASSSRLAGAWRETQYF	TRBJ2-5	TRBV6-1	-	TRBD2
TGCAGCGTTGAGGGGGACAGGGACGCAGATACGCAGTATTTT	CSVEGDRDADTQYF	TRBJ2-3	TRBV29-1	-	TRBD1
TGCGCCAGCAGTGTCGGACTTTATGAAAAACTGTTTTTT	CASSVGLYEKLFF	TRBJ1-4	TRBV10-2	-	-
TGTGCCAGCAGTTTACGGGTACCCACTGAAGCTTTCTTT	CASSLRVPTEAFF	TRBJ1-1	TRBV12-3/TRBV12-4	many	-
TGTGCCAGCAGTTTTCTCCGCCCTAGCACAGATACGCAGTATTTT	CASSFLRPSTDTQYF	TRBJ2-3	TRBV12-3/TRBV12-4	few	-
TGTGCCACCAGCAGAGATAGAGCCACAGATACGCAGTATTTT	CATSRDRATDTQYF	TRBJ2-3	TRBV15	-	-
TGTGCCAGCAGTGATTTGGGGACAAGTTATGAAAAACTGTTTTTT	CASSDLGTSYEKLFF	TRBJ1-4	TRBV6-1	few	-
TGTGCCAGCAGTTTAGACAACTTAGTGGGGCAGTACTTC	CASSLDNLVGQYF	TRBJ2-7	TRBV12-3/TRBV12-4	-	-
TGTGCCAGCAGTTACGGGTATGAAGGCTACACCTTC	CASSYGYEGYTF	TRBJ1-2	TRBV6-2/TRBV6-3	-	-
TGTGCCAGCAGCTTGGATGGTGGACAGGGGGCTGAAAAACTGTTTTTT	CASSLDGGQGAEKLFF	TRBJ1-4	TRBV5-6	many	TRBD1
TGTGCCAGCAGTCCCCCGGGACAGGGGGCGAACGAGCAGTACTTC	CASSPPGQGANEQYF	TRBJ2-7	TRBV12-3/TRBV12-4	many	TRBD1
TGTGCCAGTAGGCCGACTAGCGGGGCTGCGGAGACCCAGTACTTC	CASRPTSGAAETQYF	TRBJ2-5	TRBV19	-	TRBD2
TGTGCCAGCAGACCGACAGGGGCCTCCTACGAGCAGTACTTC	CASRPTGASYEQYF	TRBJ2-7	TRBV5-5	-	TRBD1
TGTGCCAGTAGTCCGAGGACAGGGTCCGGTTTCCTCTACGAGCAGTACTTC	CASSPRTGSGFLYEQYF	TRBJ2-7	TRBV19	-	TRBD1
TGTGCCAGCGTCACAGGGGGAAGTCAGCCCCAGCATTTT	CASVTGGSQPQHF	TRBJ1-5	TRBV28	many	TRBD1
TGCAGTGCTAGAGGGCTAGCGGGAGGCGATGAGCAGTTCTTC	CSARGLAGGDEQFF	TRBJ2-1	TRBV20-1	-	TRBD2
TGCAGTGCTAGTGTCCTAGCGGTATTCTACGAGCAGTACTTC	CSASVLAVFYEQYF	TRBJ2-7	TRBV20-1	few	TRBD2